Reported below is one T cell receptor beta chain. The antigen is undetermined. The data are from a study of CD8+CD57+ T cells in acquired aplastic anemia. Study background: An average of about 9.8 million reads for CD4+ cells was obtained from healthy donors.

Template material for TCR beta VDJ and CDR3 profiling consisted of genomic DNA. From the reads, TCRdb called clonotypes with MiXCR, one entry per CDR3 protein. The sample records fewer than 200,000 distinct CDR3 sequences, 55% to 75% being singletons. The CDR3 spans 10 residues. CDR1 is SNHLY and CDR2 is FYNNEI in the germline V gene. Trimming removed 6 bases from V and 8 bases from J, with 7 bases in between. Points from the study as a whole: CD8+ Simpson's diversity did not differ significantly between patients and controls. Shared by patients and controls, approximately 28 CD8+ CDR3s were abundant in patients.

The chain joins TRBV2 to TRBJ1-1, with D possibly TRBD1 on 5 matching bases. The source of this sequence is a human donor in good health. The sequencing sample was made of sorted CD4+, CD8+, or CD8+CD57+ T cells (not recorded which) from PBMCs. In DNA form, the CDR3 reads TGTGCCAGCAGCTGGACAGAAGCTTTCTTT. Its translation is CASSWTEAFF.